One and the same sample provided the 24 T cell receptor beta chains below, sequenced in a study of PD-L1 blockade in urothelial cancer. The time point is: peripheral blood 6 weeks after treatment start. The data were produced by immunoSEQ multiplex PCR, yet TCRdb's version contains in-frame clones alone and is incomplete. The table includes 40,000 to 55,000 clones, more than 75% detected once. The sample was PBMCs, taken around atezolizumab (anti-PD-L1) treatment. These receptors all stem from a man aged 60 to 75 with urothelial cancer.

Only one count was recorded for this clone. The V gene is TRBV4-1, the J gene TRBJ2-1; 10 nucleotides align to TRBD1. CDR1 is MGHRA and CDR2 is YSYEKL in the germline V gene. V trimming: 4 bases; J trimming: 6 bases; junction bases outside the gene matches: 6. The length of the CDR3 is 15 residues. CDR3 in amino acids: CASSLGQGGGNEQFF. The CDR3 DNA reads TGCGCCAGCAGCCTAGGACAGGGGGGGGGCAATGAGCAGTTCTTC.

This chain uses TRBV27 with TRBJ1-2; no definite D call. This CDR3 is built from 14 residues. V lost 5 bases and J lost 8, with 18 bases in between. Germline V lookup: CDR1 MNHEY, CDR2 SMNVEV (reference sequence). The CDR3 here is CASSPFRSSRGYTF. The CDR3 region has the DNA TGTGCCAGCAGTCCCTTCCGCAGCTCGCGGGGCTACACCTTC.

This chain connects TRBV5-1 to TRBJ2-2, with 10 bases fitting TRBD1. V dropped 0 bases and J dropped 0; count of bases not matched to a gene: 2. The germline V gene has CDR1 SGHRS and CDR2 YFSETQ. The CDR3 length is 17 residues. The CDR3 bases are TGCGCCAGCAGCTTGGGGGGACAGGGGACGAACACCGGGGAGCTGTTTTTT. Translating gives CASSLGGQGTNTGELFF.

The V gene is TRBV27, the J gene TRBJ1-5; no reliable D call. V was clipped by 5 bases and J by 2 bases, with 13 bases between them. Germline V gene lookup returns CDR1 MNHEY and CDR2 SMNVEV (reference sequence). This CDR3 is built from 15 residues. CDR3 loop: CASSAGGKGNQPQHF. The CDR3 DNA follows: TGTGCCAGCAGTGCCGGAGGGAAGGGCAATCAGCCCCAGCATTTT.

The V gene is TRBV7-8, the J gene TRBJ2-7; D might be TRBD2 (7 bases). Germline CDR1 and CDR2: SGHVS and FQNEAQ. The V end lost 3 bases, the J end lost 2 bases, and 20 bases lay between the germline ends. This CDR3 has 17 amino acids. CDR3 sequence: CASSLGGGRLGTYEQYF. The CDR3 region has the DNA TGTGCCAGCAGCTTGGGGGGGGGCAGGTTGGGGACCTACGAGCAGTACTTC. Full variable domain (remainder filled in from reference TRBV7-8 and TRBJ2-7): GAGVSQSPRYKVAKRGQDVALRCDPISGHVSLFWYQQALGQGPEFLTYFQNEAQLDKSGLPSDRFFAERPEGSVSTLKIQRTQQEDSAVYLCASSLGGGRLGTYEQYFGPGTRLTVT.

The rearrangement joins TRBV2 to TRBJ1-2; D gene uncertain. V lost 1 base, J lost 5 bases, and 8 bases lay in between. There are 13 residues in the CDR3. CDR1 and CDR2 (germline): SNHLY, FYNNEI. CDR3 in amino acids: CASSEGGLYGYTF. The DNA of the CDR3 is TGTGCCAGCAGTGAAGGAGGGCTGTATGGCTACACCTTC.

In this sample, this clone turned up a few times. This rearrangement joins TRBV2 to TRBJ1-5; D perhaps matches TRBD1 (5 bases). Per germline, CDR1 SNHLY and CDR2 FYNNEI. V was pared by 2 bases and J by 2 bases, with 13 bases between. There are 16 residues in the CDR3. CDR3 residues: CASSETARVGNQPQHF. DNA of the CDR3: TGTGCCAGCAGTGAAACTGCCAGGGTCGGCAATCAGCCCCAGCATTTT. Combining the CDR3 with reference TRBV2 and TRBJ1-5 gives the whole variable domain EPEVTQTPSHQVTQMGQEVILRCVPISNHLYFYWYRQILGQKVEFLVSFYNNEISEKSEIFDDQFSVERPDGSNFTLKIRSTKLEDSAMYFCASSETARVGNQPQHFGDGTRLSIL.

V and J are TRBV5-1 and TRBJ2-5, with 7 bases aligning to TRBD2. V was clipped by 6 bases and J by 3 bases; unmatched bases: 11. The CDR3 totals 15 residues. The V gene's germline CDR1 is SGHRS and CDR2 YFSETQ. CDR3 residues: CASKVRGGPEETQYF. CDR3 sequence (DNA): TGCGCCAGCAAGGTTAGGGGAGGGCCGGAAGAGACCCAGTACTTC.

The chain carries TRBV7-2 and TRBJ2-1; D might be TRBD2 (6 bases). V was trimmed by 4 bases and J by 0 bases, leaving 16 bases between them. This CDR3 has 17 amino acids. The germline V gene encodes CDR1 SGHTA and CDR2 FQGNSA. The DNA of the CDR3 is TGTGCCAGCAGCTCCTCCGGGACTCGCAGCTCCTACAATGAGCAGTTCTTC. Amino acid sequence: CASSSSGTRSSYNEQFF.

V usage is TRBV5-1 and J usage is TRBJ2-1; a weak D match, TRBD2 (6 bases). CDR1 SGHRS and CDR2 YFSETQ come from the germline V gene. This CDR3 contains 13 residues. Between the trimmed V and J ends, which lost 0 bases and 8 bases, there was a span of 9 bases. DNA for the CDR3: TGCGCCAGCAGCTTGGAATCGGGGGATGAGCAGTTCTTC. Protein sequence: CASSLESGDEQFF.

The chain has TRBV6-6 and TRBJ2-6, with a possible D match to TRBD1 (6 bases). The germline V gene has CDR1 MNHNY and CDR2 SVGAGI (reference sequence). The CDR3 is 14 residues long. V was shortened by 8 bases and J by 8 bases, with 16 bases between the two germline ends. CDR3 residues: CASRFRQGPNVLTF. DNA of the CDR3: TGTGCCAGCCGGTTCCGGCAGGGGCCCAACGTCCTGACTTTC.

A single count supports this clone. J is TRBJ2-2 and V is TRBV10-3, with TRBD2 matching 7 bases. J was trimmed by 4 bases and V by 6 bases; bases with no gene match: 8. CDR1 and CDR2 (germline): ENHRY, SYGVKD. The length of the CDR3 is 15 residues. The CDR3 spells CAIRTEAGFTGELFF. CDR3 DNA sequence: TGTGCCATCAGGACGGAAGCGGGATTCACCGGGGAGCTGTTTTTT.

Here the CDR3 reads CASSEDRAFSGANVLTF. The CDR3 bases are TGTGCCAGCAGTGAGGACAGGGCCTTCTCTGGGGCCAACGTCCTGACTTTC. The chain uses TRBV2 and TRBJ2-6; 8 bases are shared with TRBD1. The ends lost 3 bases at V and 0 bases at J; junction bases unmatched: 4. This CDR3 comprises 17 residues. In germline, CDR1 is SNHLY, CDR2 FYNNEI.

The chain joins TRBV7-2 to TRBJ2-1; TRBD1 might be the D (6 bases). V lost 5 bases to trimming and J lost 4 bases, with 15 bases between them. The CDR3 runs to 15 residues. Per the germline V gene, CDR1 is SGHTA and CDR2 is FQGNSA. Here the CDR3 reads CASSPGRGPYNEQFF. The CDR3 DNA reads TGTGCCAGCAGCCCAGGCAGGGGACCTTACAATGAGCAGTTCTTC.

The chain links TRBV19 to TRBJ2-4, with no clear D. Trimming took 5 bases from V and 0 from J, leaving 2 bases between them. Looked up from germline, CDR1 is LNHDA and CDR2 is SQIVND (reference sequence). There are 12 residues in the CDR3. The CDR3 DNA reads TGTGCCAGTAGTCTAGCCAAAAACATTCAGTACTTC. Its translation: CASSLAKNIQYF.

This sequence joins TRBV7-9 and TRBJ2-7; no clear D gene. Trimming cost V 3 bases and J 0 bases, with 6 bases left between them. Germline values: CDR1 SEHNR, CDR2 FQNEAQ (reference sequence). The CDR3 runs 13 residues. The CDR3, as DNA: TGTGCCAGCAGCTTGAGCGTCTCCTACGAGCAGTACTTC. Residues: CASSLSVSYEQYF.

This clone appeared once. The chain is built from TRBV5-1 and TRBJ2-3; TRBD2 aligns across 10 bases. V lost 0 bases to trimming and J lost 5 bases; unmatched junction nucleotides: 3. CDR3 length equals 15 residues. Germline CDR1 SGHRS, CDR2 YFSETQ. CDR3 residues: CASSLGLAGVDTQYF. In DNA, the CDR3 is TGCGCCAGCAGCTTGGGGCTAGCGGGAGTAGATACGCAGTATTTT.

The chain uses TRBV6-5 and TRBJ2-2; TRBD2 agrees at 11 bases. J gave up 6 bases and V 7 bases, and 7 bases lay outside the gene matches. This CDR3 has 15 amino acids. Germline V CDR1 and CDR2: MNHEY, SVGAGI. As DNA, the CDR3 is TGTGCCAGCAATATAGCGGGAGGGCCTCCCGGGGAGCTGTTTTTT. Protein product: CASNIAGGPPGELFF.

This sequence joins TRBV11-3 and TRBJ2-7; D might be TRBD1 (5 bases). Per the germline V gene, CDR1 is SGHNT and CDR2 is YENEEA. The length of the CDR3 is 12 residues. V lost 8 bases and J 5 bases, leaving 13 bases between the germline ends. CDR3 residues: CASARDSHEQYF. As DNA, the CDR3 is TGTGCCAGCGCCCGCGACAGCCACGAGCAGTACTTC.

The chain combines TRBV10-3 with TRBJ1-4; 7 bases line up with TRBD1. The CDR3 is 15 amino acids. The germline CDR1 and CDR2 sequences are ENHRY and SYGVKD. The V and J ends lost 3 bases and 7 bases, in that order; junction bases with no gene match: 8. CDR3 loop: CAISDRDRDGEKLFF. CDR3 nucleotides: TGTGCCATCAGTGATCGCGACAGGGACGGTGAAAAACTGTTTTTT.

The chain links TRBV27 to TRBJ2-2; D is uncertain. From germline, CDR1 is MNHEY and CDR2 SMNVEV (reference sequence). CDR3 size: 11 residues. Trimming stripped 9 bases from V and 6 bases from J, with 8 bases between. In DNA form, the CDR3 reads TGTGCCAGTAGAACGGCCGGGGAGCTGTTTTTT. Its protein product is CASRTAGELFF.

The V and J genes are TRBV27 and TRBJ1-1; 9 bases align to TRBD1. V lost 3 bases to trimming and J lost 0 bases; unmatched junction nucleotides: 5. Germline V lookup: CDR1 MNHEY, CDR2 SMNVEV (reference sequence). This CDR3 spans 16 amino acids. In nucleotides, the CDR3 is TGTGCCAGCAGTTTCGACAGGGGGAACATGAACACTGAAGCTTTCTTT. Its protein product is CASSFDRGNMNTEAFF.

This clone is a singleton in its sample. The CDR3 spells CASSLGAGTALQETQYF. CDR3 bases: TGCGCCAGCAGCTTGGGAGCCGGGACAGCCTTACAAGAGACCCAGTACTTC. The rearrangement uses TRBV5-1 and TRBJ2-5, with 7 bases identical to TRBD1. V lost 0 bases, J lost 2 bases, and 10 bases stayed unmatched. The germline V gene has CDR1 SGHRS and CDR2 YFSETQ. The CDR3 has 17 amino acids.

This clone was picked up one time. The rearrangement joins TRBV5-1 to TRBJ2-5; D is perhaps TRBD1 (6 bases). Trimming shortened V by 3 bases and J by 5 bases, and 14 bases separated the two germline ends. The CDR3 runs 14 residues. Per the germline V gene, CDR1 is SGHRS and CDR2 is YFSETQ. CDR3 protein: CASSWGTFLETQYF. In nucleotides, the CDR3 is TGCGCCAGCAGCTGGGGGACATTCCTCGAGACCCAGTACTTC.